This TCR beta chain stems from a study of siplizumab effects on memory and regulatory T cells (dated by TCRdb to the late 2010s). Describing the broader study: Across fewer than ten responder-stimulator pairs, mixed lymphocyte reactions were run in pairs, about 1 with siplizumab at roughly 0.99 ug/mL and about 1 without drug. The effect of the anti-CD2 antibody siplizumab on alloreactive T-cell subsets was examined in allogeneic mixed lymphocyte reactions constructed from human PBMCs.

Library generation was performed with the immunoSEQ multiplex PCR assay. About 10^5 TCR templates per sample were assayed by the deep sequencing platform. Genomic DNA extracted from sorted T cells was used for TCRbeta CDR3 sequencing. Per the authors' processing: The R programming language was used for clonal analysis of TCRbeta CDR3 data. Unstimulated samples were compared with post-reaction CFSE-low samples to define alloreactive CD4+ and CD8+ clones. By matching sequences to the repertoires of sorted unstimulated Treg and non-Treg cells, each alloreactive CD4+ clone was assigned a regulatory or non-regulatory origin. TCRdb retrieved this table from immuneACCESS and kept in-frame rearrangements only. Not all clones are present; in checked studies, unresolved V genes account for under half, and no reason is known for the remainder. That table gives V, J and clone size, and the DNA gave D and trimming. The table for this sample lists 20,000 or so clones; about 40% of them were counted only once. The ten largest clonotypes hold roughly 6.3% of the sample.

Mixed lymphocyte reaction cells were cocultured at 37°C for about 6 days. After responder PBMCs were labelled with CFSE and stimulator PBMCs with Violet Dye, the two populations were combined at a 1:1 ratio. Sorted unstimulated T cells and proliferating T cells recovered from mixed lymphocyte reactions underwent TCRbeta CDR3 sequencing. Fresh whole blood from roughly ten HLA-typed healthy donors was used to isolate PBMCs. For TCR sequencing, responder T cells that had proliferated and were CFSE-low were FACS-sorted once the mixed lymphocyte reaction was over. Measured from the cysteine to the phenylalanine, the CDR3 is 16 residues long. The retained sequence is limited to the CDR3, 48 bases, with the frame set at the first base. CDR1 is given as SGHTA and CDR2 as FQGNSA, both from the germline V gene. V sheds 4 bases and J sheds 2 bases, leaving 16 bases between their ends. Here is what the overall study found, with its caveats: Because sequences below about 10^-5 frequency were poorly captured, only a minor fraction of alloreactive clones could be mapped to unstimulated subsets. Of the alloreactive CD4+ clones that could be mapped, the Treg-derived share averaged about 63% with siplizumab compared with 25% to 30% in control reactions. About 75-95% of proliferating CD4+ or CD8+ clones could not be given a naive or memory phenotype. No functional confirmation was obtained for the suppressive function of proliferating Tregs from siplizumab cultures. The cumulative frequency of alloreactive sequences traceable to unstimulated CD4+ memory T cells was significantly reduced by siplizumab. Compared with memory T cells, unstimulated naive T cells appeared more diverse, and naive cells seemed to make a substantial contribution to the alloresponse.

About this clone: The antigen it binds to is not known. Within one base of it there is no much larger clone, and no base qualities were kept.

The clonotype was recovered from a human donor in good health; the cells came from an allogeneic mixed lymphocyte reaction. Some clones in this sample may be carry-over from other donors' samples. Material: CFSE-low (dividing) CD4+ T cells sorted from an allogeneic mixed lymphocyte reaction. The chain employs TRBV7-2 and TRBJ2-3; TRBD1 is a weak D gene call, 6 bases matching. Here the CDR3 is given as CASSSRDGTNTDTQYF. The DNA sequence reads TGTGCCAGCAGCTCTAGAGATGGGACAAACACAGATACGCAGTATTTT. The CDR3 plus the reference TRBV7-2 and TRBJ2-3 genes for the other parts give the full variable domain: GAGVSQSPSNKVTEKGKDVELRCDPISGHTALYWYRQSLGQGLEFLIYFQGNSAPDKSGLPSDRFSAERTGGSVSTLTIQRTQQEDSAVYLCASSSRDGTNTDTQYFGPGTRLTVL.